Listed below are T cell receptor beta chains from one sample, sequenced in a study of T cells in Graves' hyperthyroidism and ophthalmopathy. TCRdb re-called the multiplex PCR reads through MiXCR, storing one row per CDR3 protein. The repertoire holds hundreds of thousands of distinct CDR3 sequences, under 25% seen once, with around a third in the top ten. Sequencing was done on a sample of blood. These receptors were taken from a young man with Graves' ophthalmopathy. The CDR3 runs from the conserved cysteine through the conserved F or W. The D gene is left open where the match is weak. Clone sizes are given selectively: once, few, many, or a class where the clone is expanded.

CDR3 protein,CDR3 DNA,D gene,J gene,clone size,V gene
CASRPGGGDYEQYF,TGTGCCAGCCGCCCCGGGGGAGGGGACTACGAGCAGTACTTC,TRBD2,TRBJ2-7,NA,TRBV28
CASSLIRDNTEAFF,TGTGCCAGCAGTTTGATCAGGGACAACACTGAAGCTTTCTTT,NA,TRBJ1-1,many,TRBV28
CASSFLPGSNYGYTF,TGTGCCAGCAGCTTTCTGCCAGGGTCTAACTATGGCTACACCTTC,NA,TRBJ1-2,few,TRBV11-2
CASSRAGGEAFF,TGTGCCAGCAGCCGGGCGGGCGGGGAAGCTTTCTTT,NA,TRBJ1-1,NA,TRBV3-1
CASSYYGVGVNTEAFF,TGTGCCAGCAGTTACTACGGAGTTGGAGTGAACACTGAAGCTTTCTTT,NA,TRBJ1-1,NA,TRBV6-5
CASSATGAGETQYF,TGTGCCAGCAGCGCCACAGGGGCTGGTGAGACCCAGTACTTC,TRBD1,TRBJ2-5,many,TRBV7-2
CASSFHRNNQPQHF,TGTGCCAGCAGTTTCCATAGAAACAATCAGCCCCAGCATTTT,NA,TRBJ1-5,NA,TRBV12-3/TRBV12-4
CAWTGLGQYYEQYF,TGTGCCTGGACCGGTCTTGGACAGTACTACGAGCAGTACTTC,NA,TRBJ2-7,many,TRBV30
CATSRDGSSGRAENIQYF,TGTGCCACCAGCAGAGATGGTTCTAGCGGGAGGGCCGAGAACATTCAGTACTTC,TRBD2,TRBJ2-4,NA,TRBV15
CASSVPGTGELFF,TGTGCCAGCAGCGTGCCTGGGACCGGGGAGCTGTTTTTT,NA,TRBJ2-2,NA,TRBV9
CASSAGSNEQFF,TGTGCCAGCAGCGCGGGGAGTAATGAGCAGTTCTTC,NA,TRBJ2-1,many,TRBV11-3
CASSLGTGKKTYEQYF,TGTGCCAGCAGCTTGGGGACAGGAAAGAAAACCTACGAGCAGTACTTC,TRBD1,TRBJ2-7,few,TRBV13
CATSVGSYTGELFF,TGTGCCACCAGTGTAGGATCGTACACCGGGGAGCTGTTTTTT,NA,TRBJ2-2,NA,TRBV24-1
CASSYSNTGQGYPYEQYF,TGTGCCAGCAGTTACTCGAATACGGGACAGGGATACCCTTACGAGCAGTACTTC,TRBD1,TRBJ2-7,few,TRBV6-2/TRBV6-3
CASSSRYTEGTQYF,TGTGCCAGCAGCTCCCGGTACACCGAGGGTACGCAGTATTTT,NA,TRBJ2-3,many,TRBV11-3
CASTRQGNQPQHF,TGTGCCAGCACGCGACAGGGGAATCAGCCCCAGCATTTT,TRBD1,TRBJ1-5,many,TRBV28
CAWSLDRGAGGAFF,TGTGCCTGGAGTCTGGACAGGGGTGCGGGCGGAGCTTTCTTT,TRBD1,TRBJ1-1,NA,TRBV30
CASSYSGRGYREQFF,TGTGCCAGCAGTTATAGCGGGAGGGGGTATCGGGAGCAGTTCTTC,TRBD2,TRBJ2-1,few,TRBV6-1
CASSGQEDRGSVNTIYF,TGTGCCAGCAGCGGTCAAGAGGACAGGGGATCGGTAAACACCATATATTTT,TRBD1,TRBJ1-3,NA,TRBV7-3
CSDGRPPGANTEAFF,TGCAGCGACGGGCGGCCCCCAGGGGCCAACACTGAAGCTTTCTTT,NA,TRBJ1-1,NA,TRBV29-1
CAIPGGGLGRNTEAFF,TGTGCCATCCCCGGTGGGGGACTGGGGAGGAACACTGAAGCTTTCTTT,NA,TRBJ1-1,NA,TRBV27
CATSAILGLAESTGELFF,TGTGCCACCAGTGCCATATTAGGACTAGCGGAATCGACCGGGGAGCTGTTTTTT,TRBD2,TRBJ2-2,once,TRBV24-1
CAWSGQGAGQPQHF,TGTGCCTGGAGTGGACAGGGGGCCGGTCAGCCCCAGCATTTT,TRBD1,TRBJ1-5,once,TRBV30
CASMVGQNSPLHF,TGCGCCAGCATGGTGGGACAGAATTCACCCCTCCACTTT,TRBD1,TRBJ1-6,many,TRBV5-1
CASSESGWWYF,TGTGCCAGCAGTGAATCCGGCTGGTGGTACTTC,NA,TRBJ2-5,few,TRBV6-1
CASSSDISGRLYEQYF,TGTGCCAGCAGTTCGGACATAAGCGGGAGGCTCTACGAGCAGTACTTC,TRBD2,TRBJ2-7,few,TRBV6-1
CASSPWTGRMDGYTF,TGTGCCAGCAGCCCCTGGACAGGGAGGATGGATGGCTACACCTTC,TRBD1,TRBJ1-2,many,TRBV7-2
CAIMTPGNTIYF,TGTGCCATCATGACACCTGGAAACACCATATATTTT,NA,TRBJ1-3,few,TRBV10-3
CASSLPRRQGPTRPSQETQYF,TGTGCCAGCAGTTTGCCACGAAGGCAGGGCCCGACTAGGCCCTCTCAAGAGACCCAGTACTTC,NA,TRBJ2-5,NA,TRBV7-3
CASSAVGLADSYNEQFF,TGTGCCAGCAGCGCCGTGGGACTAGCGGACTCCTACAATGAGCAGTTCTTC,TRBD2,TRBJ2-1,many,TRBV11-1
CASSQGGFNRATSYEQYF,TGTGCCAGCAGCCAAGGGGGTTTTAACAGGGCGACCTCCTACGAGCAGTACTTC,NA,TRBJ2-7,NA,TRBV3-1
CASSYSPQGRSDYEQYF,TGTGCCAGCAGTTACTCCCCCCAGGGAAGGTCGGACTACGAGCAGTACTTC,NA,TRBJ2-7,NA,TRBV6-5
CASSARTGGYEQYF,TGTGCCAGCAGCGCCAGAACAGGGGGATACGAGCAGTACTTC,TRBD1,TRBJ2-7,many,TRBV11-2
CSARTSGRATPLF,TGCAGTGCCCGGACTAGCGGGAGGGCAACTCCACTCTTC,TRBD2,TRBJ2-1,NA,TRBV20-1
CASNSGTGGYEQYF,TGTGCCAGCAACTCCGGGACAGGGGGCTACGAGCAGTACTTC,TRBD1,TRBJ2-7,NA,TRBV6-1
CASSLTPTGQGSSPLHF,TGTGCCAGCAGCTTAACCCCCACTGGACAGGGGAGTTCACCCCTCCACTTT,TRBD1,TRBJ1-6,NA,TRBV7-9
CASGARATNEKLFF,TGTGCCAGTGGGGCTCGCGCAACTAATGAAAAACTGTTTTTT,NA,TRBJ1-4,few,TRBV19
CSALGRRDQPQHF,TGCAGTGCCCTGGGACGAAGGGATCAGCCCCAGCATTTT,NA,TRBJ1-5,many,TRBV20-1
CASSVVPQREETGELFF,TGTGCCAGCAGTGTTGTCCCTCAGCGGGAGGAAACCGGGGAGCTGTTTTTT,TRBD2,TRBJ2-2,few,TRBV28
CASSLTSGVYQETQYF,TGTGCCAGCAGTTTAACTAGCGGAGTGTACCAAGAGACCCAGTACTTC,TRBD2,TRBJ2-5,many,TRBV28
CSARDTFLGQPQHF,TGCAGTGCTAGAGATACGTTTCTGGGGCAGCCCCAGCATTTT,NA,TRBJ1-5,NA,TRBV20-1
CASSQASSGRYNEQFF,TGCGCCAGCAGCCAAGCGTCGAGCGGCCGCTACAATGAGCAGTTCTTC,NA,TRBJ2-1,NA,TRBV4-3
CASSHRIISGANVLTF,TGTGCCAGCAGCCACAGGATTATTTCTGGGGCCAACGTCCTGACTTTC,NA,TRBJ2-6,NA,TRBV14
CASSSDRGNVQPQHF,TGTGCCAGCAGCTCGGACAGGGGCAATGTTCAGCCCCAGCATTTT,TRBD1,TRBJ1-5,many,TRBV7-9
CASSLMGSAWRDYGYTF,TGCGCCAGCAGCTTGATGGGATCTGCGTGGAGGGACTATGGCTACACCTTC,NA,TRBJ1-2,NA,TRBV5-1
CAWSPASGRNEQFF,TGTGCCTGGAGTCCCGCTAGCGGGAGGAATGAGCAGTTCTTC,TRBD2,TRBJ2-1,many,TRBV30
CSATGLSYNEQFF,TGCAGTGCTACGGGACTCTCCTACAATGAGCAGTTCTTC,NA,TRBJ2-1,few,TRBV20-1
CASRDFSYGYTF,TGTGCCAGCAGGGACTTTTCATATGGCTACACCTTC,NA,TRBJ1-2,many,TRBV28
CASPQGVNGYTF,TGTGCCAGCCCCCAGGGGGTAAATGGCTACACCTTC,TRBD1,TRBJ1-2,NA,TRBV7-9
CASSQGPGGSYNEQFF,TGTGCCAGCAGCCAGGGGCCGGGGGGCTCCTACAATGAGCAGTTCTTC,NA,TRBJ2-1,many,TRBV11-2
CASIRDSREAFF,TGTGCCAGTATTAGGGACAGCAGAGAAGCTTTCTTT,TRBD1,TRBJ1-1,NA,TRBV19
CASSLDRTNGYTF,TGCGCCAGCAGCTTGGACAGGACGAATGGCTACACCTTC,NA,TRBJ1-2,many,TRBV5-1
CASSLPAAGSYNEQFF,TGTGCCAGCAGTTTGCCGGCAGCAGGGTCCTACAATGAGCAGTTCTTC,NA,TRBJ2-1,NA,TRBV28
CASSLGGGLQNEQFF,TGCGCCAGCAGCTTGGGGGGGGGCCTCCAAAATGAGCAGTTCTTC,NA,TRBJ2-1,NA,TRBV5-1
CASSYGGRGDTQYF,TGTGCCAGCAGTTACGGCGGGAGAGGGGATACGCAGTATTTT,TRBD2,TRBJ2-3,NA,TRBV6-5
CASSQNNYGYTF,TGTGCCAGTAGTCAAAATAACTATGGCTACACCTTC,NA,TRBJ1-2,NA,TRBV19
CASSPGGTGIHEQYF,TGCGCCAGCAGCCCGGGCGGGACAGGTATCCACGAGCAGTACTTC,TRBD1,TRBJ2-7,few,TRBV5-1
CAGSLAVDYEQYF,TGTGCGGGGTCCCTAGCGGTTGACTACGAGCAGTACTTC,TRBD2,TRBJ2-7,few,TRBV30
CASSEVAGNQETQYF,TGTGCCAGCAGTGAGGTGGCAGGGAACCAAGAGACCCAGTACTTC,NA,TRBJ2-5,few,TRBV25-1
CASTPRGGSGRNEQFF,TGTGCCAGCACACCTCGGGGGGGGAGCGGGAGAAATGAGCAGTTCTTC,TRBD2,TRBJ2-1,NA,TRBV6-1